Here is one TCR beta chain with its context. This sample was taken from a study of technical replicates of blood from several donors. TCRdb's table, derived via immunoSEQ multiplex PCR, lists solely in-frame clones and lacks some. The repertoire consists of around 84,000 clones, with approximately 97% occurring once and the leading ten covering approximately 0.18%. The specimen was T cells isolated from PBMCs. The receptor's source is a human donor in good health.

CDR3 loop: CASSRPGLANTDTQYF. In DNA form, the CDR3 reads TGTGCCAGCAGCCGACCGGGACTAGCCAACACAGATACGCAGTATTTT. V is TRBV13 and J is TRBJ2-3; 9 positions match TRBD2. The CDR3 length is 16 residues. After removal of 5 bases from V and 2 bases from J, the junction contained 8 bases not matched to a gene. The germline V gene has CDR1 PRHDT and CDR2 FYEKMQ (reference sequence). Looking up the rest from reference TRBV13 and TRBJ2-3 gives the full variable domain: AAGVIQSPRHLIKEKRETATLKCYPIPRHDTVYWYQQGPGQDPQFLISFYEKMQSDKGSIPDRFSAQQFSDYHSELNMSSLELGDSALYFCASSRPGLANTDTQYFGPGTRLTVL.